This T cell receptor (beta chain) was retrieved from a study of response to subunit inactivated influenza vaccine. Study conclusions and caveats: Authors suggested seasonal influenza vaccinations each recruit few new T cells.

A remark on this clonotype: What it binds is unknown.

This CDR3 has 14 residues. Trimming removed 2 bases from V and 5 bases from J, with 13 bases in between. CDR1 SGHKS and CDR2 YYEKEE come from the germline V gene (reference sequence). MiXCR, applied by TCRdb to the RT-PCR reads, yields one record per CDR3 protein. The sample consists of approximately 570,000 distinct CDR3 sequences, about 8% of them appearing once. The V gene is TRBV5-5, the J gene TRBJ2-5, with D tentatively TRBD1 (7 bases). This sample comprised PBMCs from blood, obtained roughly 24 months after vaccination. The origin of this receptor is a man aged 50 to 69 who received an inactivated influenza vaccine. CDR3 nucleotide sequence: TGTGCCAGCAGCTTTCCAGGGGGGAAGGAGACCCAGTACTTC. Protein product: CASSFPGGKETQYF.